This TCR beta chain was captured by sequencing in a study of T cell responses to AZD1222 COVID-19 vaccine. The germline V and J ends were trimmed by 2 bases and 3 bases, with 14 bases remaining between them. The CDR3 runs 15 residues. The V gene's germline CDR1 is SGHNT and CDR2 YENEEA. TCRdb keeps only in-frame clones here, not all; method: immunoSEQ multiplex PCR. Counted here are roughly 150,000 clones, 70% to 90% occurring once; the ten biggest clones make up 2% to 2.5%. This sequence was found in an adult in good health. V and J are TRBV11-3 and TRBJ2-7, with a possible D match to TRBD1 (6 bases). Source: peripheral blood, taken on day 0 of AZD1222 vaccination. CDR3: CASSLRARGSYEQYF. The CDR3 DNA sequence: TGTGCCAGCAGCTTACGAGCCAGGGGAAGCTACGAGCAGTACTTC.